This T cell receptor (beta chain) was obtained from a study of T cells in Graves' hyperthyroidism and ophthalmopathy. General study findings and limits: Appearing also in blood were most of the thyroid clonotypes expanded above 0.001. Ophthalmopathy and stable hyperthyroidism were separated by a 13 V-J model.

RNA transcripts served as the template for amplifying TCR beta CDR3 regions. The HTBI primer set was used in a first-round RT-PCR of the TCR CDR3. TCRdb recomputed calls from the multiplex PCR reads with MiXCR, one row per CDR3 protein. The sample records 280,000 or so distinct CDR3 sequences, about 15% being singletons. This clonotype appeared many times. Its antigen is still unknown. With 7 bases removed from V and 0 bases from J, the gap between germline ends came to 16 bases. The CDR3 covers 15 residues. Germline V gene data show CDR1 as ENHRY and CDR2 as SYGVKD. Patients aged 18 to 65 had newly diagnosed hyperthyroidism of under 2 months' duration. A sample of blood taken at first hyperthyroidism diagnosis preceded any ophthalmopathy symptoms.

The V gene is TRBV10-3, the J gene TRBJ2-7; TRBD2 might be the D (5 bases). The clonotype comes from a woman aged 45-65 years with Graves' hyperthyroidism that later progressed to Graves' ophthalmopathy. The sample taken for sequencing was blood. CDR3 bases: TGTGCCATCACCCCCGGGGTAAAGGACTCCTACGAGCAGTACTTC. Translated, it gives CAITPGVKDSYEQYF.